These 7 T cell receptor beta chains came from one sample sequenced in a study of long-term antiretroviral therapy in people with HIV. Researchers ran immunoSEQ v3.0 at survey level. Measured with immunoSEQ multiplex PCR; TCRdb has only the in-frame clones, and not every one. The profile shows about 40,000 clones, roughly nine tenths of them singletons. The sequenced sample was unsorted PBMCs, obtained 1.2 years after starting antiretroviral therapy. The receptors stem from a woman between 50 and 59 years old with HIV.

This sequence joins TRBV30 and TRBJ2-7; D possibly matches TRBD1 or TRBD2 (5 bases each). With 2 bases removed from V and 4 bases from J, the gap between germline ends came to 9 bases. From germline, CDR1 is GTSNPN and CDR2 SVGIG (reference sequence). The CDR3 covers 12 residues. CDR3 protein: CAWSWDGYEQYF. In DNA, the CDR3 is TGTGCCTGGAGTTGGGACGGGTACGAGCAGTACTTC.

This clone was seen a single time. The rearrangement links TRBV7-3 to TRBJ2-5; D is unresolved. Germline V gene lookup returns CDR1 SGHTA and CDR2 FQGTGA. CDR3 length: 15 residues. V was shortened by 1 base and J by 1 base, with 10 bases between the two germline ends. CDR3 residues: CASSLSVTPQETQYF. The CDR3 DNA reads TGTGCCAGCAGCTTAAGTGTGACACCCCAAGAGACCCAGTACTTC.

The chain links TRBV2 to TRBJ1-3, with no clear D. V dropped 6 bases and J dropped 6 bases, with 6 bases sitting between them. The CDR3 length is 11 residues. CDR1 is SNHLY, CDR2 FYNNEI, per germline. CDR3 loop: CASRVQNTIYF. The CDR3 DNA reads TGTGCCAGCAGGGTACAAAACACCATATATTTT.

CDR3 in amino acids: CASSLTDTPHTDTQYF. The CDR3 DNA reads as TGTGCCAGCAGCTTGACAGATACACCCCACACAGATACGCAGTATTTT. This rearrangement joins TRBV5-6 to TRBJ2-3; D is ambiguous. CDR1 is SGHDT, CDR2 YYEEEE, per germline. The CDR3 is 16 residues long. Trimming left V 1 base short and J 2 bases short, with 14 bases between.

The rearrangement uses TRBV7-2 and TRBJ1-2; 9 nucleotides match TRBD1. V lost 5 bases to trimming and J lost 5 bases; unmatched junction nucleotides: 9. Per germline, CDR1 SGHTA and CDR2 FQGNSA. CDR3 size: 15 residues. Here the CDR3 DNA reads TGTGCCAGCAGCGCTCCCGGGACAGGGCTGTATGGCTACACCTTC. Amino acids: CASSAPGTGLYGYTF.

This clone appeared once. The chain uses TRBV5-6 and TRBJ2-2; TRBD1 matches at 8 bases. This CDR3 has 16 amino acids. CDR1 and CDR2 (germline): SGHDT, YYEEEE. The trim removed 0 bases at V and 5 bases at J, leaving 6 bases unmatched. DNA for the CDR3: TGTGCCAGCAGCTTGGACCAGGGGGCTGGTACCGGGGAGCTGTTTTTT. Translation: CASSLDQGAGTGELFF.

Concerning this clone itself: The junction departs from germline at one end; a sequencing error may be responsible. The same CDR3 also results from other DNA sequences found in this sample. This chain joins TRBV27 and TRBJ2-7; 9 bases are shared with TRBD2. CDR3 length equals 16 residues. CDR1 and CDR2 (germline): MNHEY, SMNVEV (reference sequence). The CDR3 sequence: CASSLERRGGAYEQYF. CDR3 DNA sequence: TGCGCCAGCAGTTTAGAAAGGCGGGGGGGAGCCTACGAGCAGTACTTC.